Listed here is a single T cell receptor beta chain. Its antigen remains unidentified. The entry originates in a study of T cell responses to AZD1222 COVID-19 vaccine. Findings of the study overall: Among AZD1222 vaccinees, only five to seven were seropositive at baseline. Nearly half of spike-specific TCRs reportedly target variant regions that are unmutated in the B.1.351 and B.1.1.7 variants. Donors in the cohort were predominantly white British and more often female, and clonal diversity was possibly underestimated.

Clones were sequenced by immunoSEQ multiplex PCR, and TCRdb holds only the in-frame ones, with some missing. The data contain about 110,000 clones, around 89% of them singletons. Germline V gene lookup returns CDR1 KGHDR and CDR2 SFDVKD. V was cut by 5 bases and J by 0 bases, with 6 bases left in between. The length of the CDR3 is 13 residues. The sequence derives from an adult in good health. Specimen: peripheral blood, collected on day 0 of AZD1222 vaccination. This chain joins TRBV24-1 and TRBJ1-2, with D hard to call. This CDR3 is CATSVGPNYGYTF. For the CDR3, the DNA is TGTGCCACCAGTGTGGGCCCTAACTATGGCTACACCTTC.